The 10 T cell receptor beta chains below were found in one sample sequenced in a study of blood T cell repertoires in COVID-19. Assay: immunoSEQ multiplex PCR; the TCRdb copy retains only in-frame clones and omits some. The sample yields a few hundred thousand clones, about 88% seen once. The sequencing sample was made of peripheral blood. The receptor source for this set is a man in his sixties who had recovered from COVID-19.

In nucleotides, the CDR3 is TGTGCCAGCAGCCTGACGGGAACTGGAAACACCATATATTTT. It is translated as CASSLTGTGNTIYF. The V call is TRBV11-2, the J call TRBJ1-3; no firm D call. CDR1 and CDR2 from the germline V gene are SGHAT and FQNNGV. The CDR3 extends over 14 amino acids. V lost 5 bases to trimming and J lost 2 bases, with 10 bases between them.

The chain combines TRBV3-1 (or the pseudogene TRBV3-2) with TRBJ1-1, with D possibly TRBD1 on 6 matching bases. The CDR3 has 12 amino acids. CDR1 LGHDT and CDR2 YNNKEL come from the germline V gene (reference sequence). The V end was cut by 5 bases, the J end by 4 bases, with 8 bases between. The CDR3 spells CASSAGVTEAFF. For the CDR3, the DNA is TGTGCCAGCAGCGCAGGGGTCACTGAAGCTTTCTTT.

The chain couples TRBV27 to TRBJ2-7; a possible D gene is TRBD1 (5 bases). V was clipped by 3 bases and J by 2 bases, with 8 bases between them. The germline CDR1 and CDR2 sequences are MNHEY and SMNVEV (reference sequence). The CDR3 extends over 13 amino acids. Here the CDR3 reads CASSFRVAYEQYF. The CDR3, as DNA: TGTGCCAGCAGTTTCAGGGTGGCCTACGAGCAGTACTTC.

This clone showed up just a few times. V is TRBV18 and J is TRBJ1-6; D unclear. Trimming removed 4 bases at V and 0 bases at J, with 16 bases between. The CDR3 contains 18 residues. CDR1 and CDR2 from the germline V gene are KGHSH and LQKENI. The CDR3 DNA follows: TGTGCCAGCTCACTGGGCCGCACTACTAGCTCCTATAATTCACCCCTCCACTTT. Encoded protein: CASSLGRTTSSYNSPLHF.

The CDR3 sequence is CASSPMTTSGGKAKNIQYF. In nucleotides, the CDR3 is TGTGCCAGCAGCCCCATGACGACTAGCGGGGGGAAGGCCAAAAACATTCAGTACTTC. V usage is TRBV6-2 or TRBV6-3 and J usage is TRBJ2-4; TRBD2 matches 13 bases. The J segment lost 1 base and the V segment lost 6 bases, leaving 12 bases of the junction unmatched. The CDR3 extends over 19 amino acids. Germline V gene lookup returns CDR1 MNHEY and CDR2 SVGEGT.

The rearrangement uses TRBV5-1 and TRBJ2-6; 10 bases map to TRBD2. From germline, CDR1 is SGHRS and CDR2 YFSETQ. The length of the CDR3 is 18 residues. V shed 7 bases, J shed 2 bases, and the junction held 12 bases outside the gene matches. The CDR3 sequence: CASVLSSGGAAGANVLTF. The CDR3 coding sequence is TGCGCCAGCGTCCTAAGCAGCGGGGGGGCCGCTGGGGCCAACGTCCTGACTTTC.

This sequence joins TRBV6-6 and TRBJ1-2; D perhaps matches TRBD1 (6 bases). With 5 bases removed from V and 8 bases from J, the gap between germline ends came to 12 bases. Germline CDR1 and CDR2: MNHNY and SVGAGI (reference sequence). The CDR3 is made up of 12 amino acids. This CDR3 reads CASSHPGEGYTF. Here the CDR3 DNA reads TGTGCCAGCAGTCACCCAGGGGAAGGCTACACCTTC.

V and J are TRBV19 and TRBJ1-6, with 8 bases fitting TRBD1. CDR3 length equals 18 residues. The germline CDR1 and CDR2 sequences are LNHDA and SQIVND (reference sequence). Unmatched junction bases numbered 11, after V lost 5 bases and J lost 2 bases. CDR3 amino acids: CASSGSTDRGPYNSPLHF. DNA of the CDR3: TGTGCCAGTAGTGGGTCCACCGACAGGGGACCCTATAATTCACCCCTCCACTTT. The full variable domain, its missing parts supplied by reference TRBV19 and TRBJ1-6, is DGGITQSPKYLFRKEGQNVTLSCEQNLNHDAMYWYRQDPGQGLRLIYYSQIVNDFQKGDIAEGYSVSREKKESFPLTVTSAQKNPTAFYLCASSGSTDRGPYNSPLHFGNGTRLTVT.

This clone was found once. The genes are TRBV5-1 and TRBJ2-4, with D tentatively TRBD1 (6 bases). CDR3 length equals 16 residues. The germline V gene has CDR1 SGHRS and CDR2 YFSETQ. The V gene lost 4 bases and the J gene lost 2 bases, with 16 bases spanning the gap. The CDR3 spells CASSPEPTGPKNIQYF. The CDR3 DNA reads TGCGCCAGCAGCCCGGAACCGACAGGACCCAAAAACATTCAGTACTTC.

The J gene is TRBJ2-7, the V gene TRBV3-1 (or the pseudogene TRBV3-2); possible D gene TRBD1, 5 bases. The V end was cut by 1 base, the J end by 2 bases, with 15 bases between. This CDR3 is built from 16 residues. Germline V CDR1 and CDR2: LGHDT, YNNKEL (reference sequence). The CDR3 DNA sequence: TGTGCCAGCAGCCAAGCTCTCCACAAGGACACCTACGAGCAGTACTTC. This sequence encodes CASSQALHKDTYEQYF.